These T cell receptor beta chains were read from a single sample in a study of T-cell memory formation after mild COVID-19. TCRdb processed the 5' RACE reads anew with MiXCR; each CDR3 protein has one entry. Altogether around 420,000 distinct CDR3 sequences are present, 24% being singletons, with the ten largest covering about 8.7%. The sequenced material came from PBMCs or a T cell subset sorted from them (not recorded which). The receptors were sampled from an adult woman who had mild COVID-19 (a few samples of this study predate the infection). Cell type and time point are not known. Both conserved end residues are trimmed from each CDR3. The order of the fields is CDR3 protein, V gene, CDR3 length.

CDR3: ASKEMRGGETQY
V: TRBV5-1
length: 12

CDR3: ASSTGETDTQY
V: TRBV12-3/TRBV12-4
length: 11

CDR3: ASSHAPTSGEGKTQY
V: TRBV5-6
length: 15

CDR3: ASSFEDYFVGEQF
V: TRBV5-1
length: 13

CDR3: ASSQGGDRVWGEQF
V: TRBV4-2
length: 14

CDR3: ASSLGTGFNTEAF
V: TRBV7-6
length: 13

CDR3: ASSLAPPSGKNEKLF
V: TRBV5-4
length: 15

CDR3: ASSEAGGFETGELF
V: TRBV6-1
length: 14

CDR3: ASSQAARTSGRRDTQY
V: TRBV7-2
length: 16

CDR3: ASSLPGLAGLETQY
V: TRBV5-4
length: 14

CDR3: SAKGQGTQPQH
V: TRBV20-1
length: 11

CDR3: SVDREKPQH
V: TRBV29-1
length: 9

CDR3: ASSPRSGSQETQY
V: TRBV5-1
length: 13

CDR3: ASSVHGGYNEQF
V: TRBV9
length: 12

CDR3: SARETSGGAKEQF
V: TRBV20-1
length: 13

CDR3: ASSLTGTSETQY
V: TRBV3-1
length: 12

CDR3: ASSGPRIDREQY
V: TRBV14
length: 12

CDR3: SVEAADYGYT
V: TRBV29-1
length: 10

CDR3: ASSPDTAKNEKLF
V: TRBV7-8
length: 13

CDR3: ASSPQTGVLNQPQH
V: TRBV4-1
length: 14

CDR3: ASSVATGNNEQF
V: TRBV9
length: 12

CDR3: ASSFGQLGGLNTEAF
V: TRBV5-1
length: 15

CDR3: ANPGTDPSGANVLT
V: TRBV6-4
length: 14

CDR3: ASSPRERMNIQY
V: TRBV19
length: 12

CDR3: ASSLFPSGSTGELF
V: TRBV7-3
length: 14

CDR3: ASSLQGQGDEQY
V: TRBV7-6
length: 12

CDR3: SVVAGTYNEQF
V: TRBV29-1
length: 11

CDR3: ASSSVHWAEAF
V: TRBV7-6
length: 11

CDR3: ASSLILGLAGENNNEQF
V: TRBV7-3
length: 17

CDR3: ASSHGDTRNYGYT
V: TRBV3-1
length: 13

CDR3: ASSLGDGATNEKLF
V: TRBV5-1
length: 14

CDR3: ASSFRGAGELF
V: TRBV5-5
length: 11

CDR3: ASSSLKNTEAF
V: TRBV4-3
length: 11

CDR3: ASSFRASSYNEQF
V: TRBV7-6
length: 13

CDR3: SATGDPRAKNIQY
V: TRBV20-1
length: 13

CDR3: ASSWQSSYEQY
V: TRBV7-9
length: 11

CDR3: ASSLGAVEAF
V: TRBV11-2
length: 10

CDR3: ASYSLAGGLWDTQY
V: TRBV27
length: 14

CDR3: ASSSRDRGNEQF
V: TRBV5-6
length: 12

CDR3: ASSFQGGNEKLF
V: TRBV7-2
length: 12

CDR3: ASSWRDRVDKTQY
V: TRBV5-1
length: 13